This paragraph reports one T cell receptor (beta chain). Its antigen is currently unknown. With 5 bases removed from V and 5 bases from J, the gap between germline ends came to 4 bases. The CDR3 length is 10 residues. Germline V gives CDR1 SGHRS, CDR2 YFSETQ. The data originate from a study of shared clonotypes between healthy human individuals. Here immunoSEQ multiplex PCR was the method, and the copy in TCRdb shows in-frame clones only, minus some. In the table there are just over 2,000,000 clones, about 95% of which are singletons. Study-wide results and limits: For naive CD4 cells, 5% to 6.5% of clonotypes were shared across a handful of donors. The four-donor shared clonotypes exceeded non-shared clonotypes in generation probability, with non-shared ones scoring lower.

In the naive CD8 group, cells lacked CD45RO and were positively selected for CCR7, so terminally differentiated effector memory CD45RA+ cells were left out. The chain is built from TRBV5-1 and TRBJ2-5, with no clear D. The specimen sequenced was naive CD8+ T cells sorted from blood. The sequence derives from a man in his late teens or twenties in good health. CDR3 sequence: CASRFETQYF. The CDR3 region has the DNA TGCGCCAGCAGGTTCGAGACCCAGTACTTC. Full variable domain (rest looked up from reference TRBV5-1 and TRBJ2-5): KAGVTQTPRYLIKTRGQQVTLSCSPISGHRSVSWYQQTPGQGLQFLFEYFSETQRNKGNFPGRFSGRQFSNSRSEMNVSTLELGDSALYLCASRFETQYFGPGTRLLVL.